This T cell receptor (beta chain) was recovered during a study of T cell responses to AZD1222 COVID-19 vaccine. The data were produced by immunoSEQ multiplex PCR, yet TCRdb's version contains in-frame clones alone and is incomplete. The data hold 120,000 to 150,000 clones, with around 90% observed a single time. With V trimmed by 0 bases and J by 4 bases, 1 base remained unmatched. This CDR3 is 15 amino acids long. Per germline, CDR1 SGDLS and CDR2 YYNGEE. The chain links TRBV9 to TRBJ2-2, with 9 bases aligning to TRBD2. This clonotype originated in an adult in good health. Sequenced material: peripheral blood, taken on day 0 of AZD1222 vaccination. CDR3 DNA sequence: TGTGCCAGCAGCGTAGCACTAGCGGGCACCGGGGAGCTGTTTTTT. It is translated as CASSVALAGTGELFF.